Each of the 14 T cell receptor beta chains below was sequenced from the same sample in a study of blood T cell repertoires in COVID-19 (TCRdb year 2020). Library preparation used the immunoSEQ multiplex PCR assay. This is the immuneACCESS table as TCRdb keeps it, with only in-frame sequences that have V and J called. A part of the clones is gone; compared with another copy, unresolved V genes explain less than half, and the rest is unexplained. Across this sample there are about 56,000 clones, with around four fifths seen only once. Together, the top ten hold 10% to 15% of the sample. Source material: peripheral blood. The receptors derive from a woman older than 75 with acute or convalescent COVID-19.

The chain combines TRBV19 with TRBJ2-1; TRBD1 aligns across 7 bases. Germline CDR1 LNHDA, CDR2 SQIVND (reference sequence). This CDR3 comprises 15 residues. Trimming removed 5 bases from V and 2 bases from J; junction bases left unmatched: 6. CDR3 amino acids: CASSRLDRPYNEQFF. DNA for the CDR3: TGTGCCAGTAGTCGCCTGGACAGGCCCTACAATGAGCAGTTCTTC.

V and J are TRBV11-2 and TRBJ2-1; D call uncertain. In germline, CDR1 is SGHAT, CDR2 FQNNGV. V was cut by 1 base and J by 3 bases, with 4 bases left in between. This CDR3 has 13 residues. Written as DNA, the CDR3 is TGTGCCAGCAGCTTAGTAGACTACAATGAGCAGTTCTTC. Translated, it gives CASSLVDYNEQFF.

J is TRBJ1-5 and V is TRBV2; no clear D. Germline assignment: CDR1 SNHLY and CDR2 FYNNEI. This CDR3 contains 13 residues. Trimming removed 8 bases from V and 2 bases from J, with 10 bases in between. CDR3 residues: CASVGGRNQPQHF. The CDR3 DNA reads TGTGCCAGCGTGGGAGGTCGCAATCAGCCCCAGCATTTT.

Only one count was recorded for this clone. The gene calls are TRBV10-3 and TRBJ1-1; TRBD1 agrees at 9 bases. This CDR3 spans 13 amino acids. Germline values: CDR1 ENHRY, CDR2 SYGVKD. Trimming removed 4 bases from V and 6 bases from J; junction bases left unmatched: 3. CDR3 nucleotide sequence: TGTGCCATCAGTGGGGACAGGGAGTCTGAAGCTTTCTTT. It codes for CAISGDRESEAFF.

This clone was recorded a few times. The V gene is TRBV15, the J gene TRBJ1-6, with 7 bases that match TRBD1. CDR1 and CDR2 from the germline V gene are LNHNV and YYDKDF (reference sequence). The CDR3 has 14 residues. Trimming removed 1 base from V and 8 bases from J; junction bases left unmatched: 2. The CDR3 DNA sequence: TGTGCCACCAGCAGAGGGGACAGCTATTCACCCCTCCACTTT. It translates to CATSRGDSYSPLHF.

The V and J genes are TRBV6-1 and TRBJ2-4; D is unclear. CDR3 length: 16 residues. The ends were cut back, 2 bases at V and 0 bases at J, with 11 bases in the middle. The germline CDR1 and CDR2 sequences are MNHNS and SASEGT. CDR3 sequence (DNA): TGTGCCAGCAGTGAATCTGTCTCTCTAGCCAAAAACATTCAGTACTTC. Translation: CASSESVSLAKNIQYF.

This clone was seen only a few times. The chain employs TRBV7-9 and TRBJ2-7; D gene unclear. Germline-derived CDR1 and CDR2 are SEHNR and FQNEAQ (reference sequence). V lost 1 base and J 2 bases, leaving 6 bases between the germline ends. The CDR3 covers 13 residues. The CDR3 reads CASSLDTAYEQYF. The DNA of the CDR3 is TGTGCCAGCAGCTTAGACACAGCCTACGAGCAGTACTTC.

CDR3: CAWSRGYEQYF. CDR3 coding DNA: TGTGCCTGGAGTAGGGGGTACGAGCAGTACTTC. The rearrangement links TRBV30 to TRBJ2-7, with TRBD1 as a possible D gene (6 bases). V gave up 2 bases and J gave up 4 bases, with 6 bases separating them. This CDR3 has 11 residues. Germline values: CDR1 GTSNPN, CDR2 SVGIG (reference sequence).

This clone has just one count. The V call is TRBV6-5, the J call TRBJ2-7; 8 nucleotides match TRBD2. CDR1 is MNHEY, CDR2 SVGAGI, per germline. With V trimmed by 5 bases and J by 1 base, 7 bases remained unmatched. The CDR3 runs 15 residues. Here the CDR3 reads CASSRGGTASYEQYF. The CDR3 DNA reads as TGTGCCAGCAGTCGCGGGGGGACGGCGTCCTACGAGCAGTACTTC.

In nucleotides, the CDR3 is TGTGCCAGCAGCGTTCAAACAGGGGGTGCAACTGAAGCTTTCTTT. It translates to CASSVQTGGATEAFF. V gene TRBV9 combines with J gene TRBJ1-1; 8 nucleotides agree with TRBD1. Germline V gives CDR1 SGDLS, CDR2 YYNGEE. This CDR3 is 15 amino acids long. The junction had 8 bases not matched to a gene; V was cut back by 2 bases and J by 5 bases.

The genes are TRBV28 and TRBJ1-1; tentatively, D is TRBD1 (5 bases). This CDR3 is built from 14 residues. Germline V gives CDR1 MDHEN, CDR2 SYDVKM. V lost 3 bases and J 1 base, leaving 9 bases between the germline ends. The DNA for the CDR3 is TGTGCCAGCAGTTTGCCGGGGGAGAACACTGAAGCTTTCTTT. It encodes CASSLPGENTEAFF.

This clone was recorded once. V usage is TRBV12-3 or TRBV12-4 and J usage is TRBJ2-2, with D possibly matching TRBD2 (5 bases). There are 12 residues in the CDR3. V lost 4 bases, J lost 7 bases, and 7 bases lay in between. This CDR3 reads CASSSGIGELFF. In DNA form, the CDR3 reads TGTGCCAGCAGTTCCGGGATCGGGGAGCTGTTTTTT.

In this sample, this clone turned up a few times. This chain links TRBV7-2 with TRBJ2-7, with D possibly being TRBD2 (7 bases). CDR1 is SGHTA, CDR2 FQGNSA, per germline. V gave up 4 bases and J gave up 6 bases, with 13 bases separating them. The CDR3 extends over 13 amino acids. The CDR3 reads CASSSGGGGEQYF. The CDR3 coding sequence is TGTGCCAGCAGCTCGGGGGGCGGCGGCGAGCAGTACTTC.

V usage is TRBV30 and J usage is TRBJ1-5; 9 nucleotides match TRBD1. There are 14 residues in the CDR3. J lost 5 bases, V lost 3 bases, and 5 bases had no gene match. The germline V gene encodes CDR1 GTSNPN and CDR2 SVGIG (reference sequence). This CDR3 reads CAWRETGGYQPQHF. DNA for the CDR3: TGTGCCTGGAGGGAAACAGGGGGCTATCAGCCCCAGCATTTT.